The 30 T cell receptor beta chains in this list originate from one sample, sequenced in a study of STAT3 mutations in large granular lymphocyte leukemia. Study-wide results and limits: Every T-LGLL patient had at least one immunodominant TCRbeta clonotype.

TCRdb's table, derived via immunoSEQ multiplex PCR, lists solely in-frame clones and lacks some. Among over 30,000 clones, about 88% were seen once, and the ten largest hold roughly 0.4%. These receptors have no known antigen. Sequenced input: PBMCs. The receptors come from a human donor with T large granular lymphocyte leukemia. Some clones in this sample may be carry-over from other donors' samples.

This chain joins TRBV7-2 and TRBJ1-4; D is unresolved. CDR1 and CDR2 from the germline V gene are SGHTA and FQGNSA. Between the trimmed V and J ends, which lost 4 bases and 7 bases, there was a span of 10 bases. CDR3 size: 13 residues. Here the CDR3 reads CASSSPTVEKLFF. CDR3 coding DNA: TGTGCCAGCAGCTCCCCAACGGTTGAAAAACTGTTTTTT.

The chain employs TRBV7-9 and TRBJ1-4; D unresolved. The CDR3 length is 16 residues. Germline V CDR1 and CDR2: SEHNR, FQNEAQ (reference sequence). Trimming removed 5 bases at V and 0 bases at J, with 13 bases between. This CDR3 reads CASSKPTQATNEKLFF. DNA for the CDR3: TGTGCCAGCAGCAAACCTACGCAGGCAACTAATGAAAAACTGTTTTTT.

This clone was seen more than once but under ten times. Sequence at one end of the junction differs from germline and may be a read error. This rearrangement joins TRBV2 to TRBJ2-7; tentative D call: TRBD1 (6 bases). Germline loops: CDR1 SNHLY, CDR2 FYNNEI. The CDR3 length is 8 residues. The CDR3 reads CASSRRGF. The CDR3 nucleotides read TGTGCCAGCAGTCGCAGGGGCTTC.

The chain links TRBV6-6 to TRBJ1-2, with D uncertain. The V end was cut by 3 bases, the J end by 7 bases, with 12 bases between. Germline V lookup: CDR1 MNHNY, CDR2 SVGAGI (reference sequence). There are 13 residues in the CDR3. CDR3 DNA sequence: TGTGCCAGCAGTTATTTAGGGAGCAGTGGCTACACCTTC. Translation: CASSYLGSSGYTF.

The chain has TRBV29-1 and TRBJ2-3; 9 nucleotides agree with TRBD2. J was trimmed by 4 bases and V by 6 bases; bases with no gene match: 8. Looked up from germline, CDR1 is SQVTM and CDR2 is ANQGSEA. This CDR3 contains 14 residues. The CDR3 sequence: CSVYPGTSPDTQYF. The CDR3 nucleotides are TGCAGCGTCTATCCCGGGACTAGCCCAGATACGCAGTATTTT.

V usage is TRBV5-7 and J usage is TRBJ2-7; D gene unclear. TRBV5-7 is given ORF status, its function remaining uncertain. The ends were cut back, 0 bases at V and 3 bases at J, with 7 bases in the middle. There are 13 residues in the CDR3. As DNA, the CDR3 is TGTGCCAGCAGCTTGGCCCTTTACTACGAGCAGTACGTC. Translation gives CASSLALYYEQYV.

The chain is built from TRBV6-5 and TRBJ1-5, with TRBD1 matching 8 bases. Unmatched junction bases numbered 11, after V lost 6 bases and J lost 7 bases. The CDR3 loop spans 15 amino acids. Per the germline V gene, CDR1 is MNHEY and CDR2 is SVGAGI. This CDR3 is CASSGTGIQGQPQHF. The CDR3 bases are TGTGCCAGCAGCGGGACAGGAATCCAGGGACAGCCCCAGCATTTT.

The chain recombines TRBV4-1 with TRBJ2-2; the match to TRBD2 covers 9 bases. The germline V gene has CDR1 MGHRA and CDR2 YSYEKL. CDR3 length: 17 amino acids. With 1 base clipped from V and 2 bases from J, the junction kept 5 bases outside the gene matches. The DNA of the CDR3 is TGCGCCAGCAGCCAAGTTCTAGCGGGGATAAACACCGGGGAGCTGTTTTTT. It translates to CASSQVLAGINTGELFF.

The chain has TRBV5-1 and TRBJ1-6; 9 positions match TRBD1. Trimming at V came to 2 bases and at J to 10 bases, leaving 7 bases not matched to a gene. From germline, CDR1 is SGHRS and CDR2 YFSETQ. The CDR3 loop spans 15 amino acids. CDR3 sequence: CASSLSGQGRSPLHF. The DNA of the CDR3 is TGCGCCAGCAGCTTATCGGGACAGGGAAGATCACCCCTCCACTTT. Full variable domain (outside the CDR3, taken from reference TRBV5-1 and TRBJ1-6): KAGVTQTPRYLIKTRGQQVTLSCSPISGHRSVSWYQQTPGQGLQFLFEYFSETQRNKGNFPGRFSGRQFSNSRSEMNVSTLELGDSALYLCASSLSGQGRSPLHFGNGTRLTVT.

This sequence joins TRBV9 and TRBJ2-2, with a weak D call TRBD2 (6 bases). In germline, CDR1 is SGDLS, CDR2 YYNGEE. Between the trimmed V and J ends, which lost 10 bases and 5 bases, there was a span of 12 bases. The length of the CDR3 is 12 residues. The CDR3 DNA reads TGTGCCTCCCGGAGGGGTACCGGGGAGCTGTTTTTT. It codes for CASRRGTGELFF.

This clone was recorded only once. The CDR3 region has the DNA TGCGCCAGCAGCCAAGGGCGGATGATCAATCAGCCCCAGCATTTT. This codes for CASSQGRMINQPQHF. This rearrangement joins TRBV4-1 to TRBJ1-5, with D uncertain. Germline CDR1 is MGHRA and CDR2 is YSYEKL. CDR3 length: 15 amino acids. V was pared by 1 base and J by 3 bases, with 10 bases between.

The genes are TRBV28 and TRBJ2-7; D not certain. The CDR3 loop spans 15 amino acids. Trimming removed 2 bases at V and 5 bases at J, with 16 bases between. The germline CDR1 and CDR2 sequences are MDHEN and SYDVKM. DNA for the CDR3: TGTGCCAGCAGTTTAGTTGCCGAGTCCCCTAACGAGCAGTACGTC. It yields the protein CASSLVAESPNEQYV.

This chain uses TRBV4-2 with TRBJ1-5; 7 bases line up with TRBD1. Germline values: CDR1 LGHNA, CDR2 YNFKEQ. V lost 2 bases to trimming and J lost 6 bases; unmatched junction nucleotides: 13. This CDR3 has 17 residues. The CDR3 protein is CASSQNPGQERGQPQHF. The CDR3 nucleotides read TGTGCCAGCAGCCAAAACCCCGGACAGGAAAGGGGTCAGCCCCAGCATTTT.

This sequence joins TRBV7-9 and TRBJ1-4, with D tentatively TRBD1 (5 bases). The V end was cut by 3 bases, the J end by 8 bases, with 16 bases between. CDR3 size: 15 residues. Germline-derived CDR1 and CDR2 are SEHNR and FQNEAQ (reference sequence). In nucleotides, the CDR3 is TGTGCCAGCAGCTTTGGCGGCAGGGCGGGGGAAAAACTGTTTTTT. Encoded protein: CASSFGGRAGEKLFF.

The V call is TRBV28, the J call TRBJ2-1; TRBD2 agrees at 8 bases. Unmatched junction bases numbered 7, after V lost 6 bases and J lost 6 bases. The V gene's germline CDR1 is MDHEN and CDR2 SYDVKM. This CDR3 has 14 amino acids. This chain's CDR3 is CASRVGTSSNEQFF. For the CDR3, the DNA is TGTGCCAGCAGAGTGGGGACTAGTTCCAATGAGCAGTTCTTC.

The chain has TRBV11-3 and TRBJ2-3; no definite D call. Germline V gene lookup returns CDR1 SGHNT and CDR2 YENEEA. The CDR3 loop spans 13 amino acids. Between the trimmed V and J ends, which lost 0 bases and 5 bases, there was a span of 6 bases. Written as DNA, the CDR3 is TGTGCCAGCAGCTTAGAGTTTGAAGATACGCAGTATTTT. This gives the protein CASSLEFEDTQYF.

For the CDR3, the DNA is TGTGCCAGCAGCCCCGGTTCTAGCGGGGGGGTCCAGTACTTC. This sequence encodes CASSPGSSGGVQYF. The chain carries TRBV5-4 and TRBJ2-5; 12 nucleotides line up with TRBD2. This CDR3 is built from 14 residues. J gave up 10 bases and V 4 bases, and 8 bases lay outside the gene matches. Germline V gives CDR1 SGHNT, CDR2 YYREEE (reference sequence).

The chain couples TRBV30 to TRBJ1-6, with a possible D match to TRBD1 (5 bases). Trimming took off 4 bases at V and 3 bases at J, with 10 bases between the two ends. The germline V gene encodes CDR1 GTSNPN and CDR2 SVGIG (reference sequence). The CDR3 has 14 amino acids. The CDR3 protein is CAWTGGDYNSPLHF. DNA for the CDR3: TGTGCCTGGACCGGGGGGGACTATAATTCACCCCTCCACTTT.

V usage is TRBV27 and J usage is TRBJ2-5; D may correspond to TRBD1 or TRBD2 (5 bases each). The CDR3 contains 13 residues. V was cut by 2 bases and J by 3 bases, with 7 bases left in between. Per germline, CDR1 MNHEY and CDR2 SMNVEV (reference sequence). CDR3 nucleotides: TGTGCCAGCAGTTTAGGGACGAAAGAGACCCAGTACTTC. Its translation: CASSLGTKETQYF.

The CDR3 region has the DNA TGTGCCAGCAATGTTTCGCCCCTGGGAGTGTACTACACCTTC. Encoded protein: CASNVSPLGVYYTF. The chain couples TRBV2 to TRBJ1-2; D not certain. The CDR3 spans 14 residues. The germline gives CDR1 SNHLY, CDR2 FYNNEI. The germline V and J ends were trimmed by 7 bases and 10 bases, with 22 bases remaining between them.

The V call is TRBV19, the J call TRBJ1-6, with a tentative D call TRBD1 (5 bases). The CDR3 totals 15 residues. Germline CDR1 reads LNHDA; CDR2 reads SQIVND (reference sequence). V lost 5 bases to trimming and J lost 6 bases, with 14 bases between them. CDR3 region: CASSAPGPINSPLHF. CDR3 DNA: TGTGCCAGTAGTGCCCCGGGACCGATTAATTCACCCCTCCACTTT.

This clone showed up just once. The chain carries TRBV20-1 and TRBJ2-7; D remains ambiguous. This CDR3 is 11 amino acids long. Trimming cost V 3 bases and J 2 bases, with 5 bases left between them. In germline, CDR1 is DFQATT, CDR2 SNEGSKA (reference sequence). CDR3 sequence reads: CSASRTYEQYF. CDR3 DNA sequence: TGCAGTGCTAGTCGGACCTACGAGCAGTACTTC.

The chain carries TRBV28 and TRBJ1-2, with a possible D match to TRBD1 (5 bases). The CDR3 length is 14 residues. CDR1 and CDR2 (germline): MDHEN, SYDVKM. V lost 7 bases, J lost 0 bases, and 12 bases lay in between. CDR3 in DNA: TGTGCCAGCAAAAGGACACCAGCTAACTATGGCTACACCTTC. Its translation is CASKRTPANYGYTF.

V and J are TRBV11-2 and TRBJ1-3; TRBD1 matches at 7 bases. Germline V lookup: CDR1 SGHAT, CDR2 FQNNGV. The V gene end was trimmed by 5 bases and the J gene end by 11 bases; junction bases not matched to a gene: 9. CDR3 length equals 13 residues. CDR3 sequence (DNA): TGTGCCAGCAGCGTGGGACAGCCCCTAGCCATATATTTT. It translates to CASSVGQPLAIYF.

This chain connects TRBV29-1 to TRBJ2-7, with D possibly matching TRBD1 (6 bases). Trimming took off 4 bases at V and 3 bases at J, with 10 bases between the two ends. The germline CDR1 and CDR2 sequences are SQVTM and ANQGSEA. The CDR3 totals 12 residues. CDR3 nucleotides: TGCAGCGTTGTGACAGGTTACTACGAGCAGTACTTC. Amino acids: CSVVTGYYEQYF.

The gene calls are TRBV28 and TRBJ2-1, with a tentative D call TRBD1 (6 bases). The CDR3 extends over 15 amino acids. The germline gives CDR1 MDHEN, CDR2 SYDVKM. V was shortened by 5 bases and J by 8 bases, with 19 bases between the two germline ends. For the CDR3, the DNA is TGTGCCAGCAGTCCACCGGGACACCAGTTGCATGAGCAGTTCTTC. It encodes CASSPPGHQLHEQFF.

The CDR3 reads CASSGPSLATEQYF. Here the CDR3 DNA reads TGTGCCAGCAGCGGGCCATCACTTGCCACCGAGCAGTACTTC. This chain uses TRBV6-6 with TRBJ2-7, with D uncertain. This CDR3 region has 14 residues. The germline V and J ends were trimmed by 6 bases and 6 bases, with 18 bases remaining between them. In germline, CDR1 is MNHNY, CDR2 SVGAGI (reference sequence).

The J gene is TRBJ1-2, the V gene TRBV2, with 7 bases fitting TRBD1. With 1 base clipped from V and 3 bases from J, the junction kept 2 bases outside the gene matches. Per germline, CDR1 SNHLY and CDR2 FYNNEI. This CDR3 region has 14 residues. The CDR3 nucleotides read TGTGCCAGCAGTGAAGGAGGGACAGACTATGGCTACACCTTC. Encoded protein: CASSEGGTDYGYTF.

The chain has TRBV7-2 and TRBJ2-7; no firm D call. Trimming took off 2 bases at V and 0 bases at J, with 11 bases between the two ends. Germline CDR1 is SGHTA and CDR2 is FQGNSA. The CDR3 runs 15 residues. DNA of the CDR3: TGTGCCAGCAGCTTAAGCTTTGCAGCCTCCTACGAGCAGTACTTC. Translating it yields CASSLSFAASYEQYF.

The V call is TRBV6-5, the J call TRBJ2-3; TRBD2 might be the D (7 bases). Germline-derived CDR1 and CDR2 are MNHEY and SVGAGI. This CDR3 is built from 15 residues. V gave up 7 bases and J gave up 5 bases, with 19 bases separating them. The CDR3 DNA sequence: TGTGCCAGCAAAGAAATGGGGGGGGGCAAAGATACGCAGTATTTT. Translation gives CASKEMGGGKDTQYF.